The rows below give T cell receptor beta chains drawn from one sample of a study of blood T cell repertoires in COVID-19. Assay: immunoSEQ multiplex PCR; the TCRdb copy retains only in-frame clones and omits some. The sample includes 250,000 to 350,000 clones, about 85% of them seen just once. Sequencing input: PBMCs or T cells enriched from blood (not recorded which). These receptors were obtained from a woman in her 50s who had recovered from COVID-19. Both conserved end residues are part of each CDR3. D genes are given only for firm matches. Size is stated for part of the rows, as once, few or many counts, or as a class when the clone is expanded.

.	TRBJ1-1	TRBV29-1	.	CSVEDLSPVGITEAFF	TGCAGCGTTGAAGATCTCAGCCCGGTCGGGATCACTGAAGCTTTCTTT
.	TRBJ2-7	TRBV6-2/TRBV6-3	once	CASSQTGLGLYEQYF	TGTGCCAGCAGCCAGACCGGCTTGGGGCTCTACGAGCAGTACTTC
.	TRBJ1-6	TRBV9	.	CASSVGLPGDNNSPLHF	TGTGCCAGCAGCGTAGGACTTCCAGGGGATAATAATTCACCCCTCCACTTT
TRBD2	TRBJ2-2	TRBV18	.	CASSPFLRGTSGTGELFF	TGTGCCAGCTCACCCTTCCTGCGAGGGACTAGCGGCACCGGGGAGCTGTTTTTT
TRBD1	TRBJ2-5	TRBV7-9	.	CASSLGQVPQETQYF	TGTGCCAGCAGCCTAGGACAGGTCCCCCAAGAGACCCAGTACTTC
.	TRBJ2-7	TRBV7-2	.	CASSPRTLYSEQYF	TGTGCCAGCAGCCCGCGGACATTATACTCCGAGCAGTACTTC
TRBD2	TRBJ2-7	TRBV9	few	CASSPLPSGAYEQYF	TGTGCCAGCAGCCCTTTGCCTAGCGGGGCCTACGAGCAGTACTTC
.	TRBJ1-5	TRBV6-2/TRBV6-3	.	CASSYGRGNQPQHF	TGTGCCAGCAGTTACGGGAGAGGGAATCAGCCCCAGCATTTT
TRBD1	TRBJ1-1	TRBV7-2	.	CASSSRTGGTEAFF	TGTGCCAGCAGCTCCCGGACAGGGGGCACTGAAGCTTTCTTT
.	TRBJ2-1	TRBV9	once	CASSVGSWSGEQFF	TGTGCCAGCAGCGTAGGATCCTGGTCCGGGGAGCAGTTCTTC
.	TRBJ2-1	TRBV7-8	.	CASSLGQGPYNEQFF	TGTGCCAGCAGCTTAGGGCAGGGCCCTTACAATGAGCAGTTCTTC
TRBD1	TRBJ1-4	TRBV2	.	CASTNRGGTNEKLFF	TGTGCCAGCACCAACAGGGGTGGGACTAATGAAAAACTGTTTTTT
TRBD1	TRBJ2-3	TRBV5-4	.	CASSLGQGARDTQYF	TGTGCCAGCAGCTTGGGACAGGGGGCACGAGATACGCAGTATTTT
.	TRBJ2-5	TRBV7-9	.	CASSLPHRVVRETQYF	TGTGCCAGCAGCTTACCTCACAGGGTAGTGAGGGAGACCCAGTACTTC
TRBD2	TRBJ2-4	TRBV19	.	CASSLAAQNIQYF	TGTGCCAGTAGCCTAGCGGCCCAAAACATTCAGTACTTC
.	TRBJ2-7	TRBV28	once	CASSYQQGGSPYEQYF	TGTGCCAGCAGTTATCAACAGGGAGGGAGCCCCTACGAGCAGTACTTC
.	TRBJ1-1	TRBV18	.	CASSPPGGFATEAFF	TGTGCCAGCTCACCACCGGGCGGGTTCGCCACTGAAGCTTTCTTT
TRBD1	TRBJ1-2	TRBV6-5	.	CASMFTGTGGDGYTF	TGTGCCAGCATGTTTACCGGGACAGGGGGCGATGGCTACACCTTC
.	TRBJ2-7	TRBV27	once	CASSWTPAYEQYF	TGTGCCAGCTCGTGGACTCCCGCCTACGAGCAGTACTTC
TRBD2	TRBJ2-3	TRBV5-1	.	CASRAGDTDTQYF	TGCGCCAGCAGGGCGGGGGACACAGATACGCAGTATTTT
.	TRBJ1-2	TRBV3-1/TRBV3-2	.	CASSQDFGYGYTF	TGTGCCAGCAGCCAAGATTTCGGGTACGGCTACACCTTC
TRBD1	TRBJ1-2	TRBV7-2	.	CASSLRDRESGYTF	TGTGCCAGCAGCCTCCGGGACAGGGAGTCCGGCTACACCTTC
.	TRBJ2-1	TRBV6-5	.	CASSLYNEQFF	TGTGCCAGCAGCCTCTACAATGAGCAGTTCTTC
TRBD1	TRBJ1-6	TRBV6-4	.	CASREDRAGGSPLHF	TGTGCCAGCAGAGAGGACAGGGCCGGTGGATCACCCCTCCACTTT
.	TRBJ1-1	TRBV5-1	once	CASSPGLQMNTEAFF	TGCGCCAGCAGCCCTGGGCTCCAGATGAACACTGAAGCTTTCTTT
.	TRBJ1-4	TRBV12-3/TRBV12-4	.	CASSLPGDEKLFF	TGTGCCAGCAGTTTGCCAGGGGATGAAAAACTGTTTTTT
TRBD1	TRBJ2-1	TRBV28	.	CASRLTGGAYNEQFF	TGTGCCAGCAGACTCACAGGGGGCGCTTACAATGAGCAGTTCTTC
TRBD1	TRBJ2-7	TRBV24-1	.	CATSVRWDRALSYEQYF	TGTGCCACCAGTGTTCGCTGGGACAGGGCGCTCTCCTACGAGCAGTACTTC
TRBD2	TRBJ2-3	TRBV7-2	.	CASSLAAGGTDTQYF	TGTGCCAGCAGCTTAGCAGCGGGAGGCACAGATACGCAGTATTTT
.	TRBJ1-1	TRBV9	.	CASSFGDSTEAFF	TGTGCCAGCAGCTTCGGAGACTCGACTGAAGCTTTCTTT
TRBD1	TRBJ1-1	TRBV24-1	.	CATSDLVDRGEDTEAFF	TGTGCCACCAGTGATTTGGTGGACAGGGGAGAGGACACTGAAGCTTTCTTT
.	TRBJ1-1	TRBV9	.	CASSAGRGGLAEAFF	TGTGCCAGCAGCGCGGGACGGGGGGGCCTCGCTGAAGCTTTCTTT
TRBD1	TRBJ2-1	TRBV7-2	once	CASSLGQGASNEQFF	TGTGCCAGCAGCCTCGGACAGGGGGCAAGCAATGAGCAGTTCTTC
TRBD1	TRBJ1-1	TRBV28	.	CASSLTGGAAPEAFF	TGTGCCAGCAGTCTCACAGGGGGCGCGGCCCCTGAAGCTTTCTTT
TRBD1	TRBJ2-1	TRBV11-2	.	CASSLDHTGGPYNEQFF	TGTGCCAGCAGCTTAGATCACACAGGGGGTCCGTACAATGAGCAGTTCTTC
TRBD2	TRBJ2-1	TRBV2	.	CASSGPSGVTYNEQFF	TGTGCCAGTTCAGGCCCTAGCGGGGTGACCTACAATGAGCAGTTCTTC
TRBD2	TRBJ2-1	TRBV5-4	few	CASSTGLAGYNEQFF	TGTGCCAGCAGCACTGGACTAGCGGGGTACAATGAGCAGTTCTTC
.	TRBJ2-1	TRBV11-3	.	CASSFQRASYNEQFF	TGTGCCAGCAGCTTTCAGCGGGCTTCCTACAATGAGCAGTTCTTC
.	TRBJ1-5	TRBV6-5	.	CASSSREASRPQHF	TGTGCCAGCAGTTCCCGGGAGGCCTCGAGGCCCCAGCATTTT
TRBD1	TRBJ2-6	TRBV7-8	.	CASSLAVSGQISGANVLTF	TGTGCCAGCAGCTTAGCGGTCTCGGGACAGATCTCTGGGGCCAACGTCCTGACTTTC
.	TRBJ1-4	TRBV19	.	CASSEGRTNEKLFF	TGTGCCAGTAGTGAGGGAAGAACTAATGAAAAACTGTTTTTT
.	TRBJ2-1	TRBV7-9	.	CASTTAVSSSYNEQFF	TGTGCCAGCACCACAGCTGTCTCTAGCTCCTACAATGAGCAGTTCTTC
.	TRBJ1-2	TRBV6-5	.	CASSSRSRDYGYTF	TGTGCCAGCAGTTCCAGGTCGCGGGACTATGGCTACACCTTC
.	TRBJ1-3	TRBV28	.	CASSWQGSGNTIYF	TGTGCCAGCAGTTGGCAGGGCTCTGGAAACACCATATATTTT
.	TRBJ1-4	TRBV5-1	.	CASRTSGTSSEKLFF	TGCGCCAGCAGGACCTCCGGGACAAGTAGTGAAAAACTGTTTTTT
TRBD1	TRBJ1-1	TRBV7-2	.	CASSFALLTGGAMNTEAFF	TGTGCCAGCAGCTTCGCGCTTCTGACAGGGGGCGCGATGAACACTGAAGCTTTCTTT
TRBD2	TRBJ2-5	TRBV27	once	CASSLTAVSGIETQYF	TGTGCCAGCAGTTTAACGGCGGTTAGCGGGATAGAGACCCAGTACTTC
.	TRBJ2-6	TRBV12-3/TRBV12-4	.	CASRRGANVLTF	TGTGCCAGCAGGAGGGGGGCCAACGTCCTGACTTTC
.	TRBJ2-7	TRBV28	.	CASSFQGYYEQYF	TGTGCCAGCAGTTTTCAGGGGTACTACGAGCAGTACTTC
TRBD1	TRBJ1-1	TRBV28	once	CASSPPGQGYTEAFF	TGTGCCAGCAGTCCTCCGGGACAGGGGTACACTGAAGCTTTCTTT
.	TRBJ1-1	TRBV27	.	CASSSYTEAFF	TGTGCCAGCAGTTCTTACACTGAAGCTTTCTTT
.	TRBJ2-2	TRBV19	.	CASSINRDTGELFF	TGTGCCAGTAGTATCAACAGGGATACCGGGGAGCTGTTTTTT
TRBD1	TRBJ2-7	TRBV9	.	CASSAEGQGGPYEQYF	TGTGCCAGCAGCGCTGAAGGACAGGGGGGGCCCTACGAGCAGTACTTC
.	TRBJ1-2	TRBV25-1	.	CASRPGGRGYTF	TGTGCCAGCAGGCCGGGGGGACGAGGCTACACCTTC
TRBD1	TRBJ1-1	TRBV7-9	.	CASSLTGGRTEAFF	TGTGCCAGCAGTCTTACAGGGGGCCGCACTGAAGCTTTCTTT
.	TRBJ2-7	TRBV28	.	CASSFSQRVNEQYF	TGTGCCAGCAGTTTTTCTCAGAGGGTGAACGAGCAGTACTTC
.	TRBJ2-7	TRBV18	.	CASSPTGLFDEQYF	TGTGCCAGCTCACCTACAGGGTTGTTTGACGAGCAGTACTTC
.	TRBJ1-1	TRBV18	few	CASSPGVGARAEAFF	TGTGCCAGCTCACCGGGTGTTGGGGCCAGGGCTGAAGCTTTCTTT
TRBD1	TRBJ1-5	TRBV3-1/TRBV3-2	.	CASSQKPGQGAGQPQHF	TGTGCCAGCAGCCAGAAACCGGGACAGGGGGCGGGTCAGCCCCAGCATTTT